The subject of this entry is one T cell receptor (beta chain). Its antigen has not been determined. No base qualities exist here, and no much larger clone lies one base off it. The cohort was made up of approximately 670 healthy bone marrow donors. All cohort members were sampled while nominally healthy, although unrecorded immune exposures were likely present. The donor tested CMV seropositive, placing the donor among the 290 or so seropositive members of the cohort. A peripheral blood sample was collected from each donor, and TCR beta sequencing was performed on peripheral blood mononuclear cells. Genomic DNA was extracted from the blood cell samples with the Qiagen DNeasy Blood Extraction Kit. This sample is part of a study of cytomegalovirus exposure and HLA in healthy donors (dated by TCRdb to 2015 to 2018). Background on the whole study: According to an earlier analysis of 550 to 700 of the donors, some 170 million T cells yielded over 100 million unique TCR beta sequences and around 300 Gb of sequence data. About 310 gigabases of sequencing data and tens of millions of unique TCR sequences were included in an early release covering roughly 600 HLA-typed donors. Of the 300 to 500 genotyped donors, approximately 81% were placed in the genetic ancestry cluster associated with self-reported Caucasian donors. The aim of the study was to test whether cataloging public T cell receptors could identify signatures of past pathogen exposure. Using immunosequencing, the study profiled T cell repertoires from about 650 subjects and related those repertoires to cytomegalovirus serostatus. In addition to the first cohort of 666 subjects, a separate validation cohort of around 110 different subjects was used. High-throughput TCR immunosequencing, statistical association of individual TCRs with disease status, and machine learning were combined to predict cytomegalovirus infection status. A later analysis re-analyzed previously published TCR beta repertoires from 600 to 850 donors and added high-resolution HLA genotyping to study TCR occurrence patterns. Rather than drawing on any new phenotypic data, the later analysis identified candidate immune exposures from TCR beta sequences and the way those sequences occurred across donors. An earlier analysis of around 640 of the donors used high-throughput TCR beta sequencing to judge whether each TCR beta V gene segment behaved as functional or pseudogenic. Alongside the repertoire data, information on donor age, sex, ethnicity and CMV serostatus was compiled. Genome-wide SNP genotypes for about 55% of the roughly 670 donors were used in a later genetic analysis, which treated that subset as a discovery cohort. Every repertoire in the discovery cohort had been generated on one and the same sequencing platform. Both class I and class II loci were covered by HLA typing, at four-digit resolution. The number of typed donors differed by locus: about 629-630 for A, B, C, DRB1 and DQB1; 500 to 550 for DQA1; 606 for DPA1; and around 470 for DPB1. Because of strong linkage in the cohort, roughly five DR-DQ haplotypes were treated as single units for association and clustering. Among roughly 400 genotyped donors of the cohort, an average of approximately 240,000 unique TCR beta nucleotide sequences was sequenced per donor, of which 15% to 20% were non-productive. What the research found in general, with its limitations: In a later analysis, about 17,000 TCR beta sequences were associated with specific HLA alleles at a false discovery rate of 0.05. A group of highly shared sequence variants was considered likely to be a technical artifact of the sequencing pipeline. A later analysis found that most CMV-associated TCR beta chains appeared HLA-restricted, with HLA associations seemingly driven largely by CMV exposure. According to a later analysis, parvovirus B19, influenza, CMV and Epstein-Barr virus appeared linked to several top co-occurrence clusters. In both the original and validation cohorts, the classifier was reported to diagnose cytomegalovirus status with high specificity and sensitivity. When HLA alleles, especially DR and DQ, strongly co-occurred, attributing TCR associations to individual alleles was difficult. Correlated functional status among segregating V segments might reflect linkage disequilibrium, but an unknown experimental factor could not be ruled out. In an earlier analysis of 450 to 750 of the donors, most TCR beta V segments appeared in productive rearrangements about 87% or about 30% of the time, broadly matching IMGT annotations. Immune exposure information for the cohort was limited to CMV serostatus. Because the 87-base-pair reads could not distinguish some IMGT-functional V segments, including TRBV6-2 and TRBV6-3, those segments were excluded. In this cohort, only TCR beta chains were sequenced, and detectable features were limited by the absence of alpha or paired-chain data. Across donors, most TCR sequences were observed very rarely, whereas some public TCRs were present in many individuals. A further reported finding was that TCR beta sequences accurately predicted the HLA-A and HLA-B alleles for most subjects in the first cohort. A later genetic analysis associated a missense DCLRE1C variant with V-gene and J-gene trimming of TCR beta chains, and an independent cohort replicated the association. Three of the identified cytomegalovirus-associated TCR beta chains were confirmed in vitro to be specific for cytomegalovirus antigens. In a later genetic analysis, fewer N-insertions in productive TCRs were reported among donors in an Asian-associated ancestry cluster than the 666-donor mean. Sequencing depth was assumed to be roughly uniform across donors in the presence/absence analyses, though that assumption may not hold. The authors suggested that the approach could potentially be generalized to other disease states and immunological phenotypes. In a later analysis, TCR association rates were found to vary across HLA loci, with the most associated TCRs seen for DRB1 alleles and the fewest for HLA-C alleles. Because HLA typing was unavailable for some donors at each locus, only the typed subset was used in association tests. In a later analysis, HLA-associated TCR beta chains were found to be more clonally expanded and to have lower generation probabilities than equally common non-associated chains. Because counts were too low, roughly 17 rarely observed V segments, including chromosome 9 orphons, were left out of the earlier analysis of over 550 of the donors. In the study, 150 to 200 TCR beta chains were listed as associated with cytomegalovirus.

Via the germline V gene, CDR1 is SGDLS and CDR2 YYNGEE. After removal of 1 base from V and 6 bases from J, the junction retains 1 base not matched to a gene. The CDR3 measures 12 amino acids from cysteine to phenylalanine. Only the CDR3 part of the read is kept: 36 bases, read in frame from the first base. Receptor libraries were prepared by the immunoSEQ multiplex PCR assay. For the multiplex PCR, a mixture combining 60 forward primers for TCR Vbeta segments and 13 reverse primers for TCR Jbeta segments was used. The CDR3 region of rearranged TCR beta genes was amplified from genomic DNA with a multiplex PCR assay. The amplified TCR beta libraries were sequenced on the Illumina HiSeq System as 87-base-pair reads. As for the authors' bioinformatics: Across the 700 or so repertoires, a later analysis counted approximately 75 million unique TCR beta chains, roughly 11 million of which were shared by at least two donors. A nearest-neighbor algorithm error-corrected the raw reads and collapsed the reads into unique sequences, merging closely related sequences to remove PCR and sequencing errors. Alignment of CDR3 sequences to IMGT reference sequences was used to assign V, D and J gene segments. For a sequence to be retained, at least a six-nucleotide match to both a V gene segment and a J gene segment was required. Rearrangements were called productive when the CDR3 lacked stop codons and stayed in frame with V and J; all others were non-productive. Following IMGT convention, CDR3 was defined as the stretch from the second conserved V-encoded cysteine up to the conserved J-encoded phenylalanine. Sequences without an unambiguous match to a single V gene segment were excluded from the earlier analysis of about 630 of the donors. An earlier analysis of several hundred of the donors classified V segments as functional when productive rearrangements were above 56.7% and as segregating when the standard deviation between donors was above 5%. A statistical classification framework was built to diagnose cytomegalovirus status from the catalog of TCR beta chain sequences. A later analysis assigned V and J genes by comparing TCR nucleotide sequences with IMGT/GENE-DB human TR gene sequences. The TCRdist pipeline was used in a later analysis to assign CDR3 sequences and most-parsimonious VDJ recombination scenarios. In a later analysis, every TCR beta chain was defined by the combination of its CDR3 amino acid sequence and its V-gene family, and reads without a unique V-gene family were dropped. A later analysis removed 550 to 650 highly shared, low-generation-probability nucleotide sequences to deal with suspected cross-contamination and a sequencing artifact. In a later analysis, a clonal expansion index for each public chain was calculated from normalized within-repertoire ranks of inferred template counts. In a later analysis, generation probabilities were computed with a VDJ recombination model fitted to out-of-frame rearrangements, and the resulting probabilities were checked against IGoR. In a later analysis, hypergeometric tests were used to score TCR-TCR, TCR-HLA and TCR-CMV co-occurrence, with a repertoire-size bias correction applied to TCR pairs. False discovery rates were estimated in a later analysis by permuting HLA or CMV assignments 20 times. In a later analysis, co-occurring TCRs were grouped using DBSCAN, with TCRdist sequence similarity added in when clustering inside HLA-allele-positive subsets. Repertoires with fewer than 30,000 or more than 120,000 public chains, plus five repertoires with anomalous nucleotide sharing, were excluded from co-occurrence clustering. TCRdb obtained this table from immuneACCESS and retained in-frame rearrangements with V and J assigned. These tables miss some clones; where compared with another copy, unresolved V genes account for less than half of the shortfall, and the remainder is unexplained. The V and J calls and clone size are taken from that table; D and trimming were inferred from the DNA. This sample holds 150,000 to 200,000 clones; around 83% were observed only once. 1.5% to 2% of the sample rests with the top ten.

The clonotype originates from a man aged 40-49 years in good health and CMV-seropositive. Material: PBMCs. In this chain, TRBV9 is recombined with TRBJ2-7, and TRBD1 matches 7 of the central bases. The base sequence is TGTGCCAGCAGCGTACCAGGGGGCGAGCAGTACTTC. Its product reads: CASSVPGGEQYF.